These 30 T cell receptor beta chains were all obtained from the same sample, sequenced in a study of stem cell transplantation in POMP-related autoinflammatory disease. Profiled with immunoSEQ multiplex PCR; TCRdb holds only in-frame clones, not every one. The repertoire consists of 7,500 or so clones, with around four fifths occurring once and the leading ten covering 3.5% to 4.5%. Sequenced: a CXCR5-defined cell subset from PBMCs. The receptors here all came from a human donor in good health.

The rearrangement joins TRBV5-4 to TRBJ2-6, with TRBD2 identical over 7 bases. V shed 1 base, J shed 0 bases, and the junction held 7 bases outside the gene matches. The CDR3 sequence is 18 residues long. CDR1 and CDR2 (germline): SGHNT, YYREEE (reference sequence). The CDR3 nucleotides read TGTGCCAGCAGCTTGACTCCGGGGGGTAACTCTGGGGCCAACGTCCTGACTTTC. Its translation: CASSLTPGGNSGANVLTF. Supplemented by reference TRBV5-4 and TRBJ2-6, the full variable domain reads ETGVTQSPTHLIKTRGQQVTLRCSSQSGHNTVSWYQQALGQGPQFIFQYYREEENGRGNFPPRFSGLQFPNYSSELNVNALELDDSALYLCASSLTPGGNSGANVLTFGAGSRLTVL.

This chain joins TRBV30 and TRBJ2-5; TRBD2 matches 10 bases. The CDR3 loop spans 14 amino acids. Germline CDR1 GTSNPN, CDR2 SVGIG (reference sequence). V shed 2 bases, J shed 9 bases, and the junction held 9 bases outside the gene matches. The CDR3 spells CAWSSSGGSRAQYF. The CDR3 DNA reads as TGTGCCTGGAGTTCTAGCGGGGGAAGCCGGGCCCAGTACTTC.

This clone occurred once. The chain combines TRBV29-1 with TRBJ2-2, with 7 bases fitting TRBD2. Looked up from germline, CDR1 is SQVTM and CDR2 is ANQGSEA. V dropped 1 base and J dropped 6; count of bases not matched to a gene: 5. The CDR3 is 14 residues long. The CDR3 protein is CSVEGRGFPGELFF. CDR3 DNA: TGCAGCGTTGAAGGGCGGGGGTTTCCCGGGGAGCTGTTTTTT.

This chain connects TRBV11-1 to TRBJ2-7; the match to TRBD1 covers 7 bases. The CDR3 sequence is 15 residues long. V dropped 5 bases and J dropped 3; count of bases not matched to a gene: 10. Germline assignment: CDR1 SGHAT and CDR2 FQDESV (reference sequence). CDR3 protein: CASSPTGTALYEQYF. CDR3 nucleotide sequence: TGTGCCAGCAGCCCCACCGGGACAGCTCTCTACGAGCAGTACTTC.

The chain is built from TRBV9 and TRBJ2-2; D remains unclear. The CDR3 runs 14 residues. Looked up from germline, CDR1 is SGDLS and CDR2 is YYNGEE. V was clipped by 3 bases and J by 2 bases, with 8 bases between them. Written as DNA, the CDR3 is TGTGCCAGCAGCGGTTTCAGTAACACCGGGGAGCTGTTTTTT. Its translation: CASSGFSNTGELFF.

This clone is a singleton in its sample. V is TRBV2 and J is TRBJ2-5; D gene unclear. This CDR3 region has 11 residues. Trimming shortened V by 3 bases and J by 7 bases, and 6 bases separated the two germline ends. The germline V gene has CDR1 SNHLY and CDR2 FYNNEI. CDR3 amino acids: CASSDSGTQYF. The CDR3 bases are TGTGCCAGCAGTGATTCCGGGACCCAGTACTTC.

The rearrangement links TRBV6-6 to TRBJ2-3; no clear D. V shed 0 bases and J shed 2 bases, with 9 bases lying between them. The CDR3 is 15 amino acids. The V gene's germline CDR1 is MNHNY and CDR2 SVGAGI (reference sequence). CDR3 in DNA: TGTGCCAGCAGTTACTCGAGTCCACCCACAGATACGCAGTATTTT. This gives the protein CASSYSSPPTDTQYF.

V gene TRBV5-4 combines with J gene TRBJ1-2, with a tentative D call TRBD1 (6 bases). CDR3 length equals 12 residues. In germline, CDR1 is SGHNT, CDR2 YYREEE (reference sequence). Between the trimmed V and J ends, which lost 3 bases and 5 bases, there was a span of 8 bases. CDR3 in DNA: TGTGCCAGCAGCTCTACAGGGTATGGCTACACCTTC. Its translation: CASSSTGYGYTF.

The V and J genes are TRBV5-1 and TRBJ2-7, with 14 positions matching TRBD2. This CDR3 has 16 amino acids. The V gene end was trimmed by 4 bases and the J gene end by 3 bases; junction bases not matched to a gene: 6. Germline values: CDR1 SGHRS, CDR2 YFSETQ. CDR3 in DNA: TGCGCCAGCAGCCTCACCGGGACTAGCGGGGGCTACGAGCAGTACTTC. As protein: CASSLTGTSGGYEQYF.

V is TRBV7-6 and J is TRBJ2-3; D unresolved. The V end was cut by 6 bases, the J end by 3 bases, with 10 bases between. Germline lookup yields CDR1 SGHVS and CDR2 FNYEAQ. The length of the CDR3 is 13 residues. This CDR3 reads CASRQMGTDTQYF. DNA for the CDR3: TGTGCCAGCAGACAAATGGGAACAGATACGCAGTATTTT.

The chain's CDR3 is CASSLEVTGDTEAFF. CDR3 in DNA: TGCGCCAGCAGCCTCGAGGTAACAGGGGACACTGAAGCTTTCTTT. The chain joins TRBV4-1 to TRBJ1-1, with 7 bases that match TRBD1. Trimming took 4 bases from V and 3 from J; bases not matched to a gene: 8. CDR3 length equals 15 residues. Per the germline V gene, CDR1 is MGHRA and CDR2 is YSYEKL.

The chain employs TRBV6-1 and TRBJ2-5, with TRBD2 as a possible D gene (6 bases). Germline CDR1 reads MNHNS; CDR2 reads SASEGT. Trimming removed 2 bases at V and 5 bases at J, with 15 bases between. The CDR3 is made up of 15 amino acids. CDR3 region: CASSEFPDGRETQYF. The CDR3 nucleotides read TGTGCCAGCAGTGAATTTCCCGATGGGAGGGAGACCCAGTACTTC.

Here the CDR3 DNA reads TGTGCCAGCAGGGAAACAGGGGTCCATGAGCAGTTCTTC. Its protein product is CASRETGVHEQFF. This chain joins TRBV6-1 and TRBJ2-1; 7 nucleotides line up with TRBD1. Germline V gene data show CDR1 as MNHNS and CDR2 as SASEGT. The CDR3 is 13 residues long. Trimming took 6 bases from V and 8 from J; bases not matched to a gene: 7.

V is TRBV5-1 and J is TRBJ2-1; D is undetermined. The germline V gene has CDR1 SGHRS and CDR2 YFSETQ. The length of the CDR3 is 15 residues. V was cut by 0 bases and J by 1 base, with 8 bases left in between. CDR3 residues: CASSLGLGSYNEQFF. CDR3 DNA sequence: TGCGCCAGCAGCTTGGGGCTAGGTTCCTACAATGAGCAGTTCTTC.

This clone showed up just once. The chain joins TRBV7-2 to TRBJ2-1; 8 bases map to TRBD2. The CDR3 extends over 15 amino acids. CDR1 SGHTA and CDR2 FQGNSA come from the germline V gene. With 3 bases clipped from V and 7 bases from J, the junction kept 8 bases outside the gene matches. Here the CDR3 reads CASSFDGGARNEQFF. The CDR3 region has the DNA TGTGCCAGCAGCTTCGACGGGGGGGCCAGGAATGAGCAGTTCTTC.

The V and J genes are TRBV30 and TRBJ1-3, with D uncertain. Germline-derived CDR1 and CDR2 are GTSNPN and SVGIG (reference sequence). Trimming left V 0 bases short and J 0 bases short, with 9 bases between. This CDR3 region has 15 residues. CDR3 in amino acids: CAWSVSRSSGNTIYF. The CDR3 DNA is TGTGCCTGGAGTGTCTCTCGTTCCTCTGGAAACACCATATATTTT.

CDR3 amino acids: CASTDRAGQPQHF. CDR3 sequence (DNA): TGTGCCAGCACAGACAGGGCTGGGCAGCCCCAGCATTTT. The chain employs TRBV6-1 and TRBJ1-5, with 7 nucleotides matching TRBD1. The V segment lost 7 bases and the J segment 7 bases; nucleotides outside the gene matches: 7. The CDR3 is made up of 13 amino acids. Germline V CDR1 and CDR2: MNHNS, SASEGT.

This clone appeared a few times. V and J are TRBV7-2 and TRBJ1-3, with TRBD1 matching over 9 bases. Germline V gene lookup returns CDR1 SGHTA and CDR2 FQGNSA. There are 17 residues in the CDR3. V trimming: 5 bases; J trimming: 1 base; junction bases outside the gene matches: 9. This CDR3 reads CASSPQTGGNSGNTIYF. DNA of the CDR3: TGTGCCAGCAGCCCCCAGACAGGGGGTAATTCTGGAAACACCATATATTTT. Full variable domain (outside the CDR3, taken from reference TRBV7-2 and TRBJ1-3): GAGVSQSPSNKVTEKGKDVELRCDPISGHTALYWYRQSLGQGLEFLIYFQGNSAPDKSGLPSDRFSAERTGGSVSTLTIQRTQQEDSAVYLCASSPQTGGNSGNTIYFGEGSWLTVV.

The chain joins TRBV25-1 to TRBJ1-4, with 9 bases fitting TRBD1. The V gene's germline CDR1 is MGHDK and CDR2 SYGVNS. This CDR3 is 15 amino acids long. With V trimmed by 4 bases and J by 7 bases, 7 bases remained unmatched. CDR3: CASSAPWDRAEKLFF. The CDR3 bases are TGTGCCAGCAGTGCTCCTTGGGACAGGGCTGAAAAACTGTTTTTT. The whole variable domain, remainder taken from reference TRBV25-1 and TRBJ1-4, is EADIYQTPRYLVIGTGKKITLECSQTMGHDKMYWYQQDPGMELHLIHYSYGVNSTEKGDLSSESTVSRIRTEHFPLTLESARPSHTSQYLCASSAPWDRAEKLFFGSGTQLSVL.

The V and J genes are TRBV18 and TRBJ2-7; a possible D gene is TRBD1 (6 bases). Germline V gene lookup returns CDR1 KGHSH and CDR2 LQKENI. This CDR3 contains 14 residues. Deletions cut 4 bases from V and 4 bases from J, with 14 bases between. For the CDR3, the DNA is TGTGCCAGCTCACGGCAGGGGCAGGAATACGAGCAGTACTTC. Translation: CASSRQGQEYEQYF.

The chain uses TRBV5-6 and TRBJ2-3, with TRBD2 identical over 7 bases. The V gene's germline CDR1 is SGHDT and CDR2 YYEEEE. This CDR3 has 13 amino acids. Unmatched junction bases numbered 2, after V lost 4 bases and J lost 3 bases. The CDR3 DNA reads as TGTGCCAGCAGCCCCGGGGGGACAGATACGCAGTATTTT. Protein product: CASSPGGTDTQYF.

CDR3 in DNA: TGTGCCAGCAGTTTAGGTTCGACAGGGATAGAGACCCAGTACTTC. This codes for CASSLGSTGIETQYF. The J gene is TRBJ2-5, the V gene TRBV27, with 7 bases matching TRBD1. This CDR3 region has 15 residues. From germline, CDR1 is MNHEY and CDR2 SMNVEV (reference sequence). V shed 2 bases and J 4 bases; nucleotides not matched to a gene: 7.

The chain combines TRBV18 with TRBJ2-5, with TRBD2 as a possible D gene (5 bases). Germline loops: CDR1 KGHSH, CDR2 LQKENI. The ends were cut back, 3 bases at V and 5 bases at J, with 22 bases in the middle. This CDR3 region has 17 residues. The CDR3 protein is CASSPTVGSWSKETQYF. CDR3 nucleotide sequence: TGTGCCAGCTCACCGACGGTGGGGAGTTGGAGTAAGGAGACCCAGTACTTC.

The chain links TRBV5-1 to TRBJ2-7; D uncertain. From germline, CDR1 is SGHRS and CDR2 YFSETQ. The V end was cut by 0 bases, the J end by 0 bases, with 13 bases between. The CDR3 totals 16 residues. CDR3 nucleotides: TGCGCCAGCAGCTTGGCTTCAGGCTCAAGCTCCTACGAGCAGTACTTC. Its protein product is CASSLASGSSSYEQYF.

This chain connects TRBV9 to TRBJ1-2; possibly TRBD1 for D (5 bases). Trimming pared 1 base from V and 3 bases from J, leaving 13 bases between. The CDR3 is made up of 15 amino acids. Germline V CDR1 and CDR2: SGDLS, YYNGEE. Here the CDR3 reads CASSVFDGGDYGYTF. DNA for the CDR3: TGTGCCAGCAGCGTATTTGACGGGGGGGACTATGGCTACACCTTC.

The chain links TRBV5-4 to TRBJ2-6, with TRBD2 matching over 13 bases. J was trimmed by 0 bases and V by 0 bases; bases with no gene match: 6. Germline CDR1 SGHNT, CDR2 YYREEE (reference sequence). The CDR3 covers 20 residues. CDR3 in amino acids: CASSLDGTSGAYSGANVLTF. Here the CDR3 DNA reads TGTGCCAGCAGCTTGGATGGGACTAGCGGGGCCTACTCTGGGGCCAACGTCCTGACTTTC.

V and J are TRBV25-1 and TRBJ1-4; a possible D gene is TRBD1 (5 bases). The CDR3 covers 17 residues. V was cut by 5 bases and J by 5 bases, with 21 bases left in between. Germline V gives CDR1 MGHDK, CDR2 SYGVNS. CDR3 nucleotide sequence: TGTGCCAGCAGTCCTAATAGGGGCAGACAAAAAAATGAAAAACTGTTTTTT. This translates into CASSPNRGRQKNEKLFF.

The chain combines TRBV9 with TRBJ2-7; no definite D call. Germline values: CDR1 SGDLS, CDR2 YYNGEE. The CDR3 loop spans 13 amino acids. Deletions cut 4 bases from V and 3 bases from J, with 11 bases between. CDR3 sequence reads: CASSRSPGYEQYF. In DNA, the CDR3 is TGTGCCAGCAGCCGATCCCCAGGCTACGAGCAGTACTTC.

J is TRBJ2-5 and V is TRBV5-4; D might be TRBD2 (7 bases). The last part of the DNA fits TRBJ2-7 better; the J call may be wrong. The CDR3 length is 15 residues. Germline V gene lookup returns CDR1 SGHNT and CDR2 YYREEE (reference sequence). The DNA of the CDR3 is TGTGCCAGCAGCTCTGGGGGGGCGCGACGGTACGAGCAGTACTTC. Translating it yields CASSSGGARRYEQYF.

The gene calls are TRBV30 and TRBJ1-3; D is ambiguous. The CDR3 has 13 residues. Germline loops: CDR1 GTSNPN, CDR2 SVGIG (reference sequence). V lost 5 bases and J lost 0, with 8 bases in between. CDR3 loop: CAWSRGSGNTIYF. In nucleotides, the CDR3 is TGTGCCTGGTCTCGGGGCTCTGGAAACACCATATATTTT.